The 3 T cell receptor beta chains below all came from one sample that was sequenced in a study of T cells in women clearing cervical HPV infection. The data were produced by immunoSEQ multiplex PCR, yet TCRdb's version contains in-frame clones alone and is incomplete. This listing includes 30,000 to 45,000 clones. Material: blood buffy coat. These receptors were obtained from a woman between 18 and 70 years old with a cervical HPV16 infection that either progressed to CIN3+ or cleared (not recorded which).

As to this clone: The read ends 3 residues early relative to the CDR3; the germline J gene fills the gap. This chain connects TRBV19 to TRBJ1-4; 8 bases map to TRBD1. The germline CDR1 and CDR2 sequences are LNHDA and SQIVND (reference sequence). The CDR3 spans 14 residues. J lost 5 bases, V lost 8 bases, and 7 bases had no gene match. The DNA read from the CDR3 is TGTGCCAGTCAGAACAGGGGGTTGAATGAAAAA. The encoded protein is CASQNRGLNEK. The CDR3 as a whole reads CASQNRGLNEKLFF.

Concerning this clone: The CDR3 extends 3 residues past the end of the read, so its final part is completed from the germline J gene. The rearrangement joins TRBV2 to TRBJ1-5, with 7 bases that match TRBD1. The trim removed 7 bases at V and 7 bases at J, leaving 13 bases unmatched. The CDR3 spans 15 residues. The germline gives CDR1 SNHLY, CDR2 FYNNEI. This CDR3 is CASTENRGDGQPQHF. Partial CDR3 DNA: TGTGCCAGCACTGAGAACAGGGGTGACGGCCAGCCC.

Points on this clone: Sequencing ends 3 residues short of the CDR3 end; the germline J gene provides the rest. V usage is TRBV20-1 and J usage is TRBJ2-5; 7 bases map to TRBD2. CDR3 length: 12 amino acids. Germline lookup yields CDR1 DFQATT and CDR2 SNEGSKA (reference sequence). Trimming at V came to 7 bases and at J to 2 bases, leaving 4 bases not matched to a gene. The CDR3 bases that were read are TGCAGTGGGGGAGGGGCACAAGAGACC. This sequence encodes CSGGGAQET. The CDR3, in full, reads CSGGGAQETQYF.